This entry describes one T cell receptor (beta chain). Its cognate antigen is unknown. TCRdb keeps only in-frame clones here, not all; method: immunoSEQ multiplex PCR. Here the sample spans 73,000 or so clones, 80% to 95% being singletons. The CDR3 loop spans 13 amino acids. From germline, CDR1 is MNHNS and CDR2 SASEGT. V lost 0 bases, J lost 4 bases, and 4 bases lay in between. The data originate from a study of OX40 agonist ivuxolimab in advanced cancers. Study overall: Ivuxolimab doses were 0.01, 0.1, 0.3, 1.5, 3 or 10 mg/kg every 2 weeks. Study-wide results and limits: The antigen specificity of the peripheral T cells (those that were expanded) was not determined. In general, CD8+ T cells held more expanded clones than CD4+ did, on average. By week 6 at 0.1 to 3.0 mg/kg, blood CD4+ and CD8+ T cells had expanded clonally.

The sample in question was CD4+ or CD8+ T cells sorted from blood, obtained in a trial of the OX40 agonist ivuxolimab. The receptor comes from an adult with an advanced solid tumor such as melanoma, head and neck, liver or kidney cancer. This chain uses TRBV6-1 with TRBJ1-5; D is unclear. The CDR3 is CASSEAQNQPQHF. For the CDR3, the DNA is TGTGCCAGCAGTGAAGCGCAGAATCAGCCCCAGCATTTT.